These 15 T cell receptor beta chains were sequenced from one sample in a study of T cell responses to AZD1222 COVID-19 vaccine. The table came from immunoSEQ multiplex PCR; TCRdb's copy has only in-frame clones and leaves some out. The sample contains 100,000 to 120,000 clones, 70% to 90% of which appear only once. The sample in question was peripheral blood, obtained 28 days after the second AZD1222 dose. These TCRs come from an adult who received the AZD1222 COVID-19 vaccine.

With respect to this clone: Other DNA sequences of this sample code for an identical CDR3. The V and J genes are TRBV18 and TRBJ2-2; 9 nucleotides match TRBD1. J gave up 3 bases and V 3 bases, and 2 bases lay outside the gene matches. Germline CDR1 reads KGHSH; CDR2 reads LQKENI. This CDR3 comprises 15 residues. The DNA for the CDR3 is TGTGCCAGCTCACCTCGACAGGGGGACACCGGGGAGCTGTTTTTT. Translating gives CASSPRQGDTGELFF.

CDR3 loop: CASSWTGMQPQHF. CDR3 coding DNA: TGTGCCAGCAGTTGGACAGGGATGCAGCCCCAGCATTTT. The rearrangement links TRBV6-2 or TRBV6-3 to TRBJ1-5, with 8 bases aligning to TRBD1. The germline CDR1 and CDR2 sequences are MNHEY and SVGEGT. The CDR3 covers 13 residues. J was trimmed by 7 bases and V by 4 bases; bases with no gene match: 3.

The chain is built from TRBV19 and TRBJ2-4; 8 bases are shared with TRBD1. The germline V gene encodes CDR1 LNHDA and CDR2 SQIVND (reference sequence). This CDR3 contains 17 residues. V shed 3 bases and J 3 bases; nucleotides not matched to a gene: 10. The CDR3 region has the DNA TGTGCCAGTAGTATGCAACTAGGACAGGGCGGCAAAAACATTCAGTACTTC. It is translated as CASSMQLGQGGKNIQYF.

The chain joins TRBV5-1 to TRBJ2-5; D not certain. The germline V and J ends were trimmed by 0 bases and 2 bases, with 11 bases remaining between them. Germline values: CDR1 SGHRS, CDR2 YFSETQ. There are 15 residues in the CDR3. The CDR3 region is CASSLVVAQQETQYF. CDR3 DNA sequence: TGCGCCAGCAGCTTGGTAGTCGCGCAGCAAGAGACCCAGTACTTC.

The V and J genes are TRBV13 and TRBJ2-1, with 8 bases aligning to TRBD2. Germline CDR1 and CDR2: PRHDT and FYEKMQ (reference sequence). The CDR3 consists of 19 residues. With V trimmed by 5 bases and J by 9 bases, 24 bases remained unmatched. CDR3 region: CASSQGWGKAGVPPTEQFF. The CDR3 nucleotides read TGTGCCAGCAGCCAGGGGTGGGGGAAAGCGGGAGTACCCCCCACTGAGCAGTTCTTC.

V and J are TRBV5-8 and TRBJ2-1; perhaps TRBD2 as D (6 bases). The V and J ends lost 4 bases and 3 bases respectively, with 17 bases between them. The CDR3 runs 16 residues. CDR1 SGHTS and CDR2 YDEGEE come from the germline V gene. CDR3: CASSPGGAEIYNEQFF. CDR3 nucleotide sequence: TGTGCCAGCAGCCCCGGGGGAGCGGAAATCTACAATGAGCAGTTCTTC.

V and J are TRBV6-6 and TRBJ2-7; 10 nucleotides match TRBD2. J was trimmed by 3 bases and V by 6 bases; bases with no gene match: 5. Germline CDR1 MNHNY, CDR2 SVGAGI (reference sequence). This CDR3 is built from 14 residues. The CDR3: CASRSSGGVYEQYF. CDR3 sequence (DNA): TGTGCCAGCAGGTCCAGCGGGGGGGTCTACGAGCAGTACTTC.

This chain links TRBV6-6 with TRBJ2-2, with D possibly being TRBD1 or TRBD2 (5 bases each). The germline gives CDR1 MNHNY, CDR2 SVGAGI (reference sequence). The CDR3 has 12 amino acids. The CDR3 loop is CAIMGVTGELFF. CDR3 DNA: TGTGCAATAATGGGGGTCACCGGGGAGCTGTTTTTT.

This rearrangement joins TRBV6-6 to TRBJ1-5, with D possibly TRBD1 on 6 matching bases. This CDR3 has 15 amino acids. Trimming cost V 6 bases and J 0 bases, with 12 bases left between them. CDR1 MNHNY and CDR2 SVGAGI come from the germline V gene (reference sequence). The CDR3 spells CASRRQVDSNQPQHF. The CDR3 DNA is TGTGCCAGCAGAAGACAGGTGGATAGCAATCAGCCCCAGCATTTT.

As DNA, the CDR3 is TGCGCCAGCAGGCTCCCGGGGCTCGGCGAGCAGTACTTC. Protein product: CASRLPGLGEQYF. The V call is TRBV10-2, the J call TRBJ2-7; either TRBD1 or TRBD2 may supply D (5 bases each). This CDR3 is 13 amino acids long. Trimming shortened V by 6 bases and J by 6 bases, and 15 bases separated the two germline ends. Germline V gene lookup returns CDR1 WSHSY and CDR2 SAAADI.

CDR3 bases: TGTGCCAGCAGTTCACGACTAGCGGGAGGCACAGATACGCAGTATTTT. Encoded protein: CASSSRLAGGTDTQYF. This chain connects TRBV6-5 to TRBJ2-3; TRBD2 agrees at 12 bases. The CDR3 has 16 residues. Germline V gives CDR1 MNHEY, CDR2 SVGAGI. The V and J ends lost 4 bases and 1 base, in that order; junction bases with no gene match: 3.

The genes are TRBV7-8 and TRBJ2-5; D is uncertain. The CDR3 totals 13 residues. CDR1 SGHVS and CDR2 FQNEAQ come from the germline V gene. V lost 5 bases, J lost 1 base, and 8 bases lay in between. The CDR3 loop reads CASSPQPQETQYF. DNA for the CDR3: TGTGCCAGCAGCCCACAACCCCAAGAGACCCAGTACTTC.

The chain has TRBV30 and TRBJ2-5, with 10 bases that match TRBD1. CDR3 size: 13 residues. The V gene's germline CDR1 is GTSNPN and CDR2 SVGIG (reference sequence). With 3 bases clipped from V and 4 bases from J, the junction kept 2 bases outside the gene matches. The CDR3 DNA sequence: TGTGCCTGGAGCGGACAGGGGGGAGAGACCCAGTACTTC. It translates to CAWSGQGGETQYF.

The J gene is TRBJ1-2, the V gene TRBV27; D remains ambiguous. This CDR3 is built from 12 residues. The germline V gene has CDR1 MNHEY and CDR2 SMNVEV (reference sequence). Deletions cut 4 bases from V and 7 bases from J, with 10 bases between. The chain's CDR3 is CASSSQLGGYTF. In DNA, the CDR3 is TGTGCCAGCAGTTCCCAACTCGGTGGCTACACCTTC.

This chain links TRBV6-5 with TRBJ1-1; a possible D gene is TRBD1 (5 bases). The CDR3 is made up of 14 amino acids. Germline CDR1 is MNHEY and CDR2 is SVGAGI. Between the trimmed V and J ends, which lost 7 bases and 4 bases, there was a span of 16 bases. As DNA, the CDR3 is TGTGCCAGCATGGAAGGTCCAGGGTCCACTGAAGCTTTCTTT. Its translation: CASMEGPGSTEAFF.